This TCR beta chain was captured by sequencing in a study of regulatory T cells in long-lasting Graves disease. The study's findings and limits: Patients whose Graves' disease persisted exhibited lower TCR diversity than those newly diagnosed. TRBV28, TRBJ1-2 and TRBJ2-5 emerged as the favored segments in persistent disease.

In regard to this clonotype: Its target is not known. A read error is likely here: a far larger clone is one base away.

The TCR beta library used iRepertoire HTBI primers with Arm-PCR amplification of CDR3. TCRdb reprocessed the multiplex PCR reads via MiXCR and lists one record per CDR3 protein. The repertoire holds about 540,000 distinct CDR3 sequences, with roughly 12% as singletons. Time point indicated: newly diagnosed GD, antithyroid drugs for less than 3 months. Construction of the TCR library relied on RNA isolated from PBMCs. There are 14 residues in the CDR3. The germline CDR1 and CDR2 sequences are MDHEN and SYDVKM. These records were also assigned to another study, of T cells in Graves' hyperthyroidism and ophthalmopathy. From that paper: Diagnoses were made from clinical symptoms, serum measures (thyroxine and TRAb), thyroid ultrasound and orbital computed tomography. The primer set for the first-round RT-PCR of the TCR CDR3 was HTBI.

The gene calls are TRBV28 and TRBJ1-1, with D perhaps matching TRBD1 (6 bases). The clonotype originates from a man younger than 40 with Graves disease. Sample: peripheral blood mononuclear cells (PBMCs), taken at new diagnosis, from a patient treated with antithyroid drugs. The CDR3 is CASSLNRASTEASF. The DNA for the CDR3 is TGTGCCAGCAGTTTGAACAGGGCAAGCACTGAAGCTTCCTTT.